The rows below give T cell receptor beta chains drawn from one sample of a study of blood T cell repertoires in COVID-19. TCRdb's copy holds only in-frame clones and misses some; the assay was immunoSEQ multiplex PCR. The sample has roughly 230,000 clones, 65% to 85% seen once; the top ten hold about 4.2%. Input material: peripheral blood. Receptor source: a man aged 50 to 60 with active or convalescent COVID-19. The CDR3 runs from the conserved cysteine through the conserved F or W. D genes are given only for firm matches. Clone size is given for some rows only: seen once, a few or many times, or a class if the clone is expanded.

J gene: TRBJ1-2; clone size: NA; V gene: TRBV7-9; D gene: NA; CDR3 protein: CASSPGQQPNYGYTF; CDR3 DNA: TGTGCCAGCAGCCCAGGGCAGCAACCTAACTATGGCTACACCTTC
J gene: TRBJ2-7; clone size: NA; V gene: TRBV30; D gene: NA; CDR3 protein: CAWSVGLYEQYF; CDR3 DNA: TGTGCCTGGAGTGTCGGTCTCTACGAGCAGTACTTC
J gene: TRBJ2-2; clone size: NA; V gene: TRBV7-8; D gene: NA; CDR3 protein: CASSLRGTGELFF; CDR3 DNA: TGTGCCAGCAGCCTCAGGGGAACCGGGGAGCTGTTTTTT
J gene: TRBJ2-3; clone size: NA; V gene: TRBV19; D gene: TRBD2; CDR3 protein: CASNQGSGGTDTQYF; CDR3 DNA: TGTGCCAGTAACCAAGGTAGCGGGGGCACAGATACGCAGTATTTT
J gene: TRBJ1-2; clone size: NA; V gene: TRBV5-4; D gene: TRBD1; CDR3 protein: CASTLPGGQGLSYGYTF; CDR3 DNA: TGTGCCAGCACCCTACCCGGTGGACAGGGATTATCCTATGGCTACACCTTC
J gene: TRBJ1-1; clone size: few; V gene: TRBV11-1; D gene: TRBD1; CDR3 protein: CASSSPGQGLNTEAFF; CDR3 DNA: TGTGCCAGCAGCTCCCCGGGACAGGGGTTGAACACTGAAGCTTTCTTT
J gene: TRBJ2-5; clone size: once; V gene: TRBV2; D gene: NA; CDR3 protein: CAISPRRDETQYF; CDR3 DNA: TGTGCCATCTCCCCCCGGAGAGACGAGACCCAGTACTTC
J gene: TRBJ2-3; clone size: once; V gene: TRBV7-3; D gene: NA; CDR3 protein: CASSLLSGTDTQYF; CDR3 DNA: TGTGCCAGCAGCTTATTATCGGGCACAGATACGCAGTATTTT
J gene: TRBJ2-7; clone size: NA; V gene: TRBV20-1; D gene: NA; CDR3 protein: CSASKPGSYEQYF; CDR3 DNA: TGCAGTGCTAGTAAGCCTGGCTCCTACGAGCAGTACTTC
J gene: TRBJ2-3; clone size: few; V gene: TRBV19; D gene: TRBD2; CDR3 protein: CASSNLAGGSDTQYF; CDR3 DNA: TGTGCCAGTAGTAATCTAGCGGGGGGTTCAGATACGCAGTATTTT
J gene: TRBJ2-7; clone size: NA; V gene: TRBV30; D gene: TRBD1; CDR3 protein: CAWSVGTGGAAEQYF; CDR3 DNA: TGTGCCTGGAGTGTAGGGACAGGGGGCGCCGCCGAGCAGTACTTC
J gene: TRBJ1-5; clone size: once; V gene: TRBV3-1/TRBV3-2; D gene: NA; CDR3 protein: CASSPNQGGNQPQHF; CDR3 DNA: TGTGCCAGCAGTCCAAATCAAGGAGGTAATCAGCCCCAGCATTTT
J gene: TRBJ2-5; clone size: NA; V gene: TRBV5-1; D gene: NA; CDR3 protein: CASSLEAVQETQYF; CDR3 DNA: TGCGCCAGCAGCTTGGAAGCGGTCCAAGAGACCCAGTACTTC
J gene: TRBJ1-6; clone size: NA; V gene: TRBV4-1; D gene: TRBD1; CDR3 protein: CASSQVDLGFTGGSPLHF; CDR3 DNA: TGCGCCAGCAGCCAAGTGGACCTAGGTTTTACAGGGGGATCACCCCTCCACTTT
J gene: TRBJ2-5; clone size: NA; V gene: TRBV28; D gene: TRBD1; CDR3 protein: CASSHPLDREQTQYF; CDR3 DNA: TGTGCCAGCAGTCACCCCCTCGACAGGGAGCAGACCCAGTACTTC
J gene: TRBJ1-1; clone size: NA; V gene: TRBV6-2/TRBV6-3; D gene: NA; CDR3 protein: CASSYQYMNTEAFF; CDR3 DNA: TGTGCCAGCAGTTACCAATACATGAACACTGAAGCTTTCTTT
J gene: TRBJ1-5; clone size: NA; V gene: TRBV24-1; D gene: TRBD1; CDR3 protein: CATSDSRDRFEPQHF; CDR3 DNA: TGTGCCACCAGTGATTCTCGGGACAGGTTTGAGCCCCAGCATTTT
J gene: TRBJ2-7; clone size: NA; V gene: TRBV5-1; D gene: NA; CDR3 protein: CASSFNQGLNYEQYF; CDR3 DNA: TGCGCCAGCAGCTTTAACCAGGGCCTAAACTACGAGCAGTACTTC
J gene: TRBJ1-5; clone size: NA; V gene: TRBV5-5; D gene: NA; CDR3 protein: CASSWRVGNNQPQHF; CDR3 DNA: TGTGCCAGCAGCTGGCGGGTGGGGAACAATCAGCCCCAGCATTTT
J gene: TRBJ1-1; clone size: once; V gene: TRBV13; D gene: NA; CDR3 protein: CASSLLQGARTEAFF; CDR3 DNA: TGTGCCAGCAGCTTACTTCAAGGGGCCCGGACTGAAGCTTTCTTT
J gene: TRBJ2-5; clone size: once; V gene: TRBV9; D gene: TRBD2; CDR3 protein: CASSASQLAGATQYF; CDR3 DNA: TGTGCCAGCAGCGCGAGCCAACTAGCGGGGGCGACCCAGTACTTC
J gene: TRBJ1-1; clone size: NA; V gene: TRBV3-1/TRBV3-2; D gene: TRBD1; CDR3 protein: CASSPFRQGPFF; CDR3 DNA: TGTGCCAGCAGCCCCTTCCGACAGGGGCCTTTCTTT
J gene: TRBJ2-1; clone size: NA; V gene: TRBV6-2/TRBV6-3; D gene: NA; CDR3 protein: CASSYSPTSNEQFF; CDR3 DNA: TGTGCCAGCAGTTACTCCCCCACTAGCAATGAGCAGTTCTTC
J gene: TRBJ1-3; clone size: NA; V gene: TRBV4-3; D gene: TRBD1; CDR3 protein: CASRPGTGGTIYF; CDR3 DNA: TGCGCCAGCCGCCCCGGGACAGGGGGCACCATATATTTT
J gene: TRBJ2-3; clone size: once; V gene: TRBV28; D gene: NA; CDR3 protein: CASSLRPPRPEGDTQYF; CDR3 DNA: TGTGCCAGCAGTTTGCGGCCACCCCGGCCGGAGGGAGATACGCAGTATTTT
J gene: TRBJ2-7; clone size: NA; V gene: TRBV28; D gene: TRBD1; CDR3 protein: CASSQYRGYLYEQYF; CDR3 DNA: TGTGCCAGCAGTCAATACAGGGGCTATCTGTACGAGCAGTACTTC
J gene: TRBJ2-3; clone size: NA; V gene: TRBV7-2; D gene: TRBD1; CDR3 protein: CASSPRTGVADTQYF; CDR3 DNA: TGTGCCAGCAGCCCCCGCACAGGGGTTGCAGATACGCAGTATTTT
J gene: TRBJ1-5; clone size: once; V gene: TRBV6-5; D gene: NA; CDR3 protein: CASREGPRGQPQHF; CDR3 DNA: TGTGCCAGCAGGGAGGGTCCCCGGGGTCAGCCCCAGCATTTT
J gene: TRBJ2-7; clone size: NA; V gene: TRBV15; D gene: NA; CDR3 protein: CATSRVDSTYEQYF; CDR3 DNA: TGTGCCACCAGCAGGGTGGACAGTACCTACGAGCAGTACTTC
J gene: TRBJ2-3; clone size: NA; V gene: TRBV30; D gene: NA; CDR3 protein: CAWSPGVDTQYF; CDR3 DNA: TGTGCCTGGAGCCCGGGGGTGGATACGCAGTATTTT
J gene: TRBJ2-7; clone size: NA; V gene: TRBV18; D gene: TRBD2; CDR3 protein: CASSPGTSDEQYF; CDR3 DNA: TGTGCCAGCTCACCCGGGACTAGCGACGAGCAGTACTTC
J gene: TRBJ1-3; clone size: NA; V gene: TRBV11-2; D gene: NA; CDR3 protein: CASSSQDMRGSGNTIYF; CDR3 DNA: TGTGCCAGCAGCTCTCAGGACATGCGGGGCTCTGGAAACACCATATATTTT
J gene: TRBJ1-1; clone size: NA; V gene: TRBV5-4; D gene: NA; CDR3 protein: CASSLVTANTEAFF; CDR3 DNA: TGTGCCAGCAGCTTGGTCACAGCTAACACTGAAGCTTTCTTT
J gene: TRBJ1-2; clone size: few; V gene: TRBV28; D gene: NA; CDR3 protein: CASRPLGGAGLYGYTF; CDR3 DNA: TGTGCCAGCAGGCCCCTGGGGGGGGCAGGGCTCTATGGCTACACCTTC
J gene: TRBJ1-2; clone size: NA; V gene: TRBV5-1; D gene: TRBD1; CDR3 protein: CASSPGTGEDGYTF; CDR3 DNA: TGCGCCAGCAGCCCTGGGACAGGGGAGGATGGCTACACCTTC
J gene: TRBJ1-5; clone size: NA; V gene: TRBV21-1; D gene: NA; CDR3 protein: CASSKGTANQPQHF; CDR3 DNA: TGTGCCAGCAGCAAAGGGACAGCAAATCAGCCCCAGCATTTT
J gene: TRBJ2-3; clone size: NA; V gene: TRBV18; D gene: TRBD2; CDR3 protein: CASSPPGRGSTDTQYF; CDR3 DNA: TGTGCCAGCTCACCACCGGGGCGGGGGAGCACAGATACGCAGTATTTT
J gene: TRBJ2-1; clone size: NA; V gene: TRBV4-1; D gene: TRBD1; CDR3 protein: CASSQVWTGILLPFF; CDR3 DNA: TGCGCCAGCAGCCAAGTCTGGACAGGGATACTCCTGCCGTTCTTC
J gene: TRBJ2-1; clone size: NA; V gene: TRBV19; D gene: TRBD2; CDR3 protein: CAAGGPWEQFF; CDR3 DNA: TGTGCAGCGGGGGGCCCATGGGAGCAGTTCTTC
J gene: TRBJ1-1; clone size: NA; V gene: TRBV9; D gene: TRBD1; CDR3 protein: CASSELQGARTEAFF; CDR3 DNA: TGTGCCAGCAGCGAGCTACAGGGGGCGAGGACTGAAGCTTTCTTT
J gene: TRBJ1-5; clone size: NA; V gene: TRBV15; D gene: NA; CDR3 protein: CATSRGSSLQPQHF; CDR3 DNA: TGTGCCACCAGCAGAGGGTCGAGTTTACAGCCCCAGCATTTT
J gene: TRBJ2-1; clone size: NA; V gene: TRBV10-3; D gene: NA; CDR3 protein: CAISGGTTSYNEQFF; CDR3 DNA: TGTGCCATCAGCGGCGGGACGACCTCCTACAATGAGCAGTTCTTC
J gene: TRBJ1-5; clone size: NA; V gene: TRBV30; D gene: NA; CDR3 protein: CAWSYGRLGNQPQHF; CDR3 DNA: TGTGCCTGGAGTTACGGTCGCCTTGGCAATCAGCCCCAGCATTTT
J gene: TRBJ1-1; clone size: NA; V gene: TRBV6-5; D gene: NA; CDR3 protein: CASTTGQTNTEAFF; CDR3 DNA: TGTGCCAGCACCACCGGACAGACGAACACTGAAGCTTTCTTT
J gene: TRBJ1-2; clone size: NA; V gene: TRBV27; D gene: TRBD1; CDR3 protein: CASKDAGQGHGYTF; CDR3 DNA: TGTGCCAGCAAGGATGCGGGACAGGGCCATGGCTACACCTTC
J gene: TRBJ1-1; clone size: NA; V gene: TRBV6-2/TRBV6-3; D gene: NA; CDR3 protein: CASSQTGTTFPEAFF; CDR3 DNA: TGTGCCAGCAGCCAAACCGGGACAACCTTTCCTGAAGCTTTCTTT
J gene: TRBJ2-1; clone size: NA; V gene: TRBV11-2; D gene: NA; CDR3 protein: CASSLVWLKAGSSYNEQFF; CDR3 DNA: TGTGCCAGCAGCTTAGTGTGGTTAAAGGCAGGGTCCTCCTACAATGAGCAGTTCTTC
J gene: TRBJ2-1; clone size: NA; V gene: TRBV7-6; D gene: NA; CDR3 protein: CASSFRPTSSYNEQFF; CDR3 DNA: TGTGCCAGCAGCTTCCGGCCGACTAGCTCCTACAATGAGCAGTTCTTC
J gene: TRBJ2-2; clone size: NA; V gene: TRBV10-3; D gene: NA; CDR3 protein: CAISRGSLSLSGELFF; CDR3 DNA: TGTGCCATCAGCCGGGGATCTCTGAGCCTTTCCGGGGAGCTGTTTTTT